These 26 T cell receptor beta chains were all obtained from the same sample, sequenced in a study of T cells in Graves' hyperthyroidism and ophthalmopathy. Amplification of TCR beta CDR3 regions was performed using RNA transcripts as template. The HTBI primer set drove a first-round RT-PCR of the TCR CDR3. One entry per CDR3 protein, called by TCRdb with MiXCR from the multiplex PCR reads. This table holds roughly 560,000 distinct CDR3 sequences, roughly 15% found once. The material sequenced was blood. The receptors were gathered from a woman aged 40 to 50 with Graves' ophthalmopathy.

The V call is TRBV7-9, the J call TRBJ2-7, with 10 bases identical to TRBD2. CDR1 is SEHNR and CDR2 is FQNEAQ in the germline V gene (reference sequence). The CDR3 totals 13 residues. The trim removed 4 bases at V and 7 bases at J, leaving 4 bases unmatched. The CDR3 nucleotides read TGTGCCAGCAGCTCGGGACTAGCGAAGGAGCAGTACTTC. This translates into CASSSGLAKEQYF.

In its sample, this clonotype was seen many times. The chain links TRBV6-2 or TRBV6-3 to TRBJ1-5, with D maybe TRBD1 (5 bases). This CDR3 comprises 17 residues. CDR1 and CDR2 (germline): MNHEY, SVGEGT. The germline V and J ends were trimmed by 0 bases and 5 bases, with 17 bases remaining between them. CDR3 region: CASSYSKADTLHQPQHF. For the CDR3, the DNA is TGTGCCAGCAGTTACTCGAAGGCGGACACCCTCCATCAGCCCCAGCATTTT.

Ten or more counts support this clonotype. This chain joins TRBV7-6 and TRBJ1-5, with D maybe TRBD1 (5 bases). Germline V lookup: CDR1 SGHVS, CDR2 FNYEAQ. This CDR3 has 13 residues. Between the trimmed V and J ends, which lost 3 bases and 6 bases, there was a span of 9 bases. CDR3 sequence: CASSLGDGQPQHF. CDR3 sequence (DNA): TGTGCCAGCAGCTTGGGGGATGGTCAGCCCCAGCATTTT.

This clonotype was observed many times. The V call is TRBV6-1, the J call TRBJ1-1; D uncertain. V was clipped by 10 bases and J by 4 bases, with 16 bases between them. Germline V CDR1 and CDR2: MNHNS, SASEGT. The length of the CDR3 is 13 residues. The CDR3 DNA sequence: TGTGCCACCACGCGAGGACGGCTCACTGAAGCTTTCTTT. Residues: CATTRGRLTEAFF.

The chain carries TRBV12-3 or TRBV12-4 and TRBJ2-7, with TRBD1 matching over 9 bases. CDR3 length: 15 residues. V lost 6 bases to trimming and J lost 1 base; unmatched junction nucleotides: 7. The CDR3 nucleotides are TGTGCCAGCAGCCCCACAGGGGGCGGATCCTACGAGCAGTACTTC. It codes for CASSPTGGGSYEQYF.

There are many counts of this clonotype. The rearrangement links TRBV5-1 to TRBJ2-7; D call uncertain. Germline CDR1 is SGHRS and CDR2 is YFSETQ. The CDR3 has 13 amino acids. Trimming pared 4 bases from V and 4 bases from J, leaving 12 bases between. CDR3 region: CASSPILAYEQYF. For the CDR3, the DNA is TGCGCCAGCAGCCCCATACTGGCTTACGAGCAGTACTTC.

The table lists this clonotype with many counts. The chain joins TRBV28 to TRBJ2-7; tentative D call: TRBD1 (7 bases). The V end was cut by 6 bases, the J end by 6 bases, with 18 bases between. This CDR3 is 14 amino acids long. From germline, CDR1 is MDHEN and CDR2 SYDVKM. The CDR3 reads CASSPSAGGGEQYF. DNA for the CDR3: TGTGCCAGCAGCCCCTCGGCAGGGGGAGGCGAGCAGTACTTC.

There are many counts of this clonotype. CDR3 sequence: CASSLGVSGYEQYF. CDR3 nucleotides: TGTGCCAGCAGTTTGGGGGTTTCGGGATACGAGCAGTACTTC. This chain connects TRBV12-3 or TRBV12-4 to TRBJ2-7; possibly TRBD1 or TRBD2 for D (5 bases each). The CDR3 runs 14 residues. V was trimmed by 3 bases and J by 4 bases, leaving 13 bases between them.

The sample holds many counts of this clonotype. The CDR3 bases are TGTGCCAGCAGCTTATTCGAGACTCCGTCCTACGAGCAGTACTTC. Its translation is CASSLFETPSYEQYF. This chain links TRBV7-9 with TRBJ2-7; no clear D gene. This CDR3 is built from 15 residues. The V end lost 2 bases, the J end lost 1 base, and 12 bases lay between the germline ends. Germline V gene data show CDR1 as SEHNR and CDR2 as FQNEAQ (reference sequence).

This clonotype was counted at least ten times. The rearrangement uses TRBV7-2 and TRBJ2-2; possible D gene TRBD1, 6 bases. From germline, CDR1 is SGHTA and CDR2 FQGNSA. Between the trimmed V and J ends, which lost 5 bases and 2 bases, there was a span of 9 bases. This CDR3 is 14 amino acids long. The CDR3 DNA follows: TGTGCCAGCAGCGGACAGATAAACACCGGGGAGCTGTTTTTT. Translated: CASSGQINTGELFF.

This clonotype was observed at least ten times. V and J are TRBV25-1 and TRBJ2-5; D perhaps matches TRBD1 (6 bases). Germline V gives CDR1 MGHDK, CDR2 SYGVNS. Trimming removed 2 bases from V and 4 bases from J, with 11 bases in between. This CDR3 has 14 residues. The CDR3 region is CASSEGRGSETQYF. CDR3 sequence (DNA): TGTGCCAGCAGTGAAGGCAGGGGATCAGAGACCCAGTACTTC.

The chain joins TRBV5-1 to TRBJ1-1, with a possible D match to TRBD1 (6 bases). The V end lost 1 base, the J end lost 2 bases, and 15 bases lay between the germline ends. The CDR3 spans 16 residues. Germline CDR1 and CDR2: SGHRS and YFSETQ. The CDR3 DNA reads TGCGCCAGCAGCTTGCCAGGGGCCTCTACAAACACTGAAGCTTTCTTT. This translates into CASSLPGASTNTEAFF.

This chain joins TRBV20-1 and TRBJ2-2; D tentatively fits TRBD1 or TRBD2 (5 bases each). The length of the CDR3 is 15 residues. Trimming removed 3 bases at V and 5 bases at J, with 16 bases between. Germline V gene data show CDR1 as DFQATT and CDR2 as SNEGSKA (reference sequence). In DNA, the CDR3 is TGCAGTGCTAGGAGATATCCGGGGCCGACCGGGGAGCTGTTTTTT. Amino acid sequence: CSARRYPGPTGELFF.

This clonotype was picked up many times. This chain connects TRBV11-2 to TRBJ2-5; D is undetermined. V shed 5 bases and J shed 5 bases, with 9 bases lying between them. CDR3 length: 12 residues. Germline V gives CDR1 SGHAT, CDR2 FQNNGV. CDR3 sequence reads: CASSPIDETQYF. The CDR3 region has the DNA TGTGCCAGCAGCCCGATAGACGAGACCCAGTACTTC.

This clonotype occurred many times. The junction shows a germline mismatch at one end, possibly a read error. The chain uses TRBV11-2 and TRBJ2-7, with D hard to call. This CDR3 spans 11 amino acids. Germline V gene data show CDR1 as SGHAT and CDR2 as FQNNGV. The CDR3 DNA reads TGTGCCAGCAGTTTAGTTGAAGAGCAGTACTTC. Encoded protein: CASSLVEEQYF.

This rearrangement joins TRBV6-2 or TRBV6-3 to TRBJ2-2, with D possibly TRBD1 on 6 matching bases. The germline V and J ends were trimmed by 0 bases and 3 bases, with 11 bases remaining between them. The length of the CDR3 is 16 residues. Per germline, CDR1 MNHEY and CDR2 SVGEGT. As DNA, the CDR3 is TGTGCCAGCAGTTACTCGCCAGGGGCAGACACCGGGGAGCTGTTTTTT. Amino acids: CASSYSPGADTGELFF.

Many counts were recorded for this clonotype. CDR3 in amino acids: CASSSSVGGGRETQYF. The CDR3 DNA is TGTGCCAGCAGCTCTAGCGTCGGGGGGGGTCGTGAGACCCAGTACTTC. This chain connects TRBV7-6 to TRBJ2-5; 8 nucleotides agree with TRBD2. The CDR3 totals 16 residues. Germline CDR1 and CDR2: SGHVS and FNYEAQ. After removal of 4 bases from V and 5 bases from J, the junction contained 12 bases not matched to a gene.

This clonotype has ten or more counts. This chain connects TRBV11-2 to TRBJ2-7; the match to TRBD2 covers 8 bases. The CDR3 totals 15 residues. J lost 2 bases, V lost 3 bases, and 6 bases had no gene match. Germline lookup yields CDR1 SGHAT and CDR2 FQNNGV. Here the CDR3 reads CASSFLSGATYEQYF. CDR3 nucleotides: TGTGCCAGCAGCTTCCTTAGCGGGGCAACCTACGAGCAGTACTTC.

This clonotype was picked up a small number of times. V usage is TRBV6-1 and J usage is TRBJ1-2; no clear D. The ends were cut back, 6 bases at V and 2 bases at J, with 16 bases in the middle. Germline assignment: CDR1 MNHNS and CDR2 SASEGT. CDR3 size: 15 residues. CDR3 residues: CASRTRATRNYGYTF. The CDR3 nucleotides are TGTGCCAGCAGGACAAGGGCGACCCGCAACTATGGCTACACCTTC.

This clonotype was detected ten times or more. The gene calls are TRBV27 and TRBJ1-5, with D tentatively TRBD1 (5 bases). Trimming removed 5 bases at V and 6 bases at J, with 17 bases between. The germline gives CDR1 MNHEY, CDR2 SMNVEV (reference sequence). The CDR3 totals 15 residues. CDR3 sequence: CASSRWGGGSQPQHF. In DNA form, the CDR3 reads TGTGCCAGCAGTCGCTGGGGGGGGGGTAGTCAGCCCCAGCATTTT.

CDR3 sequence: CASSTLDSTGGSGYTF. CDR3 DNA: TGTGCCAGTAGTACCCTCGACTCTACAGGGGGCTCTGGCTACACCTTC. The gene calls are TRBV19 and TRBJ1-2, with TRBD1 matching 9 bases. The CDR3 runs to 16 residues. After removal of 4 bases from V and 7 bases from J, the junction contained 13 bases not matched to a gene. Germline assignment: CDR1 LNHDA and CDR2 SQIVND (reference sequence).

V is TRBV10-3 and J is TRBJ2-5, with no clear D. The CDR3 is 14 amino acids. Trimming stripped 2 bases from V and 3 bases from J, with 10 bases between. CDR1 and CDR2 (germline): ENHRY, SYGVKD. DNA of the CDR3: TGTGCCATCAGTGAGCTTAAGGTGGAAGAGACCCAGTACTTC. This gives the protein CAISELKVEETQYF.

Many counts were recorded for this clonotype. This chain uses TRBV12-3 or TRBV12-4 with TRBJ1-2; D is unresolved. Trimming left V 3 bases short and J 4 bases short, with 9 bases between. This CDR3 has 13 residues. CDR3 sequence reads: CASSFTSSYGYTF. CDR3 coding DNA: TGTGCCAGCAGTTTTACGTCGTCCTATGGCTACACCTTC.

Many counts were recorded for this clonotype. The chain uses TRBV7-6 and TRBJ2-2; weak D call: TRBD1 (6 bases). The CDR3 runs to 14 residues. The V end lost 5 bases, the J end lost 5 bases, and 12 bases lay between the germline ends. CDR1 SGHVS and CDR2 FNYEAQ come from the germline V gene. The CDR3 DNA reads TGTGCCAGCAGCGCACAGGGTGGAACCGGGGAGCTGTTTTTT. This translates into CASSAQGGTGELFF.

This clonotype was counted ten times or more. CDR3 loop: CASSLDRDRQETQYF. The DNA for the CDR3 is TGTGCCAGCAGTTTAGACCGGGACAGACAAGAGACCCAGTACTTC. V is TRBV12-3 or TRBV12-4 and J is TRBJ2-5; 7 positions agree with TRBD1. This CDR3 comprises 15 residues. V lost 1 base, J lost 2 bases, and 4 bases stayed unmatched.

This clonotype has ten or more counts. Here the CDR3 reads CSARLSFGTAGNTEAFF. The CDR3 nucleotides are TGCAGTGCTAGACTGTCATTCGGGACAGCGGGGAACACTGAAGCTTTCTTT. The chain couples TRBV20-1 to TRBJ1-1, with TRBD1 matching over 7 bases. The junction had 13 bases not matched to a gene; V was cut back by 2 bases and J by 1 base. Germline V lookup: CDR1 DFQATT, CDR2 SNEGSKA (reference sequence). CDR3 length: 17 amino acids.